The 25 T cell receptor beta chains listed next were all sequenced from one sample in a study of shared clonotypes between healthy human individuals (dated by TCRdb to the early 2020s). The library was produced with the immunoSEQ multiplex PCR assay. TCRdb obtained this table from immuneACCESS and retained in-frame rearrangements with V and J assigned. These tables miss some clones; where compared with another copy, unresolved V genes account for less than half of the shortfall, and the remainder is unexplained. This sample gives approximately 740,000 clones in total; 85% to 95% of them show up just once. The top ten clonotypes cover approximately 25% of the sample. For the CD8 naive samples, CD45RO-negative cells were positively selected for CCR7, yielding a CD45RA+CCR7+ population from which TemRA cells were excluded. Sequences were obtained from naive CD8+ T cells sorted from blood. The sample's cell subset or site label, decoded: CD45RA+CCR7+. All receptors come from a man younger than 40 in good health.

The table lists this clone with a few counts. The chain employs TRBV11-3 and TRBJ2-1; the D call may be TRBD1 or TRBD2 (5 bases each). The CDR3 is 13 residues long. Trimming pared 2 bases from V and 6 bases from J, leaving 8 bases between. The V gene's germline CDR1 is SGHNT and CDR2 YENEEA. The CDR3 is CASSLSGSNEQFF. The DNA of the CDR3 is TGTGCCAGCAGCTTATCAGGGAGCAATGAGCAGTTCTTC.

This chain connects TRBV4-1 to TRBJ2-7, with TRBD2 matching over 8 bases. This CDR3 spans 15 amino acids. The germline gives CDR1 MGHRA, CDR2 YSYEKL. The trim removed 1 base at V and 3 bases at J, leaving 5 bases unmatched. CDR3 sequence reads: CASSQGSGTSYEQYF. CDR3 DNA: TGCGCCAGCAGCCAAGGGTCCGGGACTAGCTACGAGCAGTACTTC.

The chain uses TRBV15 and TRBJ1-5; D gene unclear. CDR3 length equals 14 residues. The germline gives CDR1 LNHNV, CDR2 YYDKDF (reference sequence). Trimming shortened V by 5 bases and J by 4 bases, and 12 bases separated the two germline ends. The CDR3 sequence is CATSAMSGNQPQHF. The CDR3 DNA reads TGTGCCACCAGCGCCATGAGTGGGAATCAGCCCCAGCATTTT.

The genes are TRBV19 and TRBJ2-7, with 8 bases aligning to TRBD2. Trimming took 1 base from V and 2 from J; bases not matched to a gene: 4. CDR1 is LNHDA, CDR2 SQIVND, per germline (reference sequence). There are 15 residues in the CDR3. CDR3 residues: CASSIGLAQTYEQYF. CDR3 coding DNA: TGTGCCAGTAGTATAGGACTAGCGCAAACCTACGAGCAGTACTTC.

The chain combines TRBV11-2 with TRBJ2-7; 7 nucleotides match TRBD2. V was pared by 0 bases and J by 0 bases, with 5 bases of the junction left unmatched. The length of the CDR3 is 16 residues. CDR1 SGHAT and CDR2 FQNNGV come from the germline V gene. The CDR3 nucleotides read TGTGCCAGCAGCTTAGAATTCCCTAGCGGCTCCTACGAGCAGTACTTC. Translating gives CASSLEFPSGSYEQYF.

DNA of the CDR3: TGTGCCAGCAGCTTAGGAGGGCAACGGTACAATGAGCAGTTCTTC. It yields the protein CASSLGGQRYNEQFF. The V and J genes are TRBV7-2 and TRBJ2-1; tentative D call: TRBD2 (5 bases). Trimming took 1 base from V and 4 from J, leaving 11 bases between them. Germline V gene lookup returns CDR1 SGHTA and CDR2 FQGNSA. This CDR3 is built from 15 residues. The variable domain in full, with the rest retrieved from reference TRBV7-2 and TRBJ2-1, is GAGVSQSPSNKVTEKGKDVELRCDPISGHTALYWYRQSLGQGLEFLIYFQGNSAPDKSGLPSDRFSAERTGGSVSTLTIQRTQQEDSAVYLCASSLGGQRYNEQFFGPGTRLTVL.

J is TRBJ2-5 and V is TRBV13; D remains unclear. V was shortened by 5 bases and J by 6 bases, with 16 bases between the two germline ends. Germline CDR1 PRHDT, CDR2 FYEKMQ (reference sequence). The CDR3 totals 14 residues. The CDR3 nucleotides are TGTGCCAGCAGCGGACCAGGCCCTAAACAGACCCAGTACTTC. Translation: CASSGPGPKQTQYF.

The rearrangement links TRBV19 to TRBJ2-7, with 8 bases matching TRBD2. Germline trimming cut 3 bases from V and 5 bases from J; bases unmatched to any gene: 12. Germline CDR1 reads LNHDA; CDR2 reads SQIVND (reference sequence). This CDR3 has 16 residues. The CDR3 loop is CASSMLATSGRHEQYF. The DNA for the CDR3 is TGTGCCAGTAGTATGCTTGCTACTAGCGGTCGCCACGAGCAGTACTTC.

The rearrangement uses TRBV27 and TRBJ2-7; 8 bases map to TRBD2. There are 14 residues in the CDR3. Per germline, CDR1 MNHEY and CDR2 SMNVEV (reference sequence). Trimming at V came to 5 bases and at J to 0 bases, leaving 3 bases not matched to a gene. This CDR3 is CASSHGRASYEQYF. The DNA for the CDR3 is TGTGCCAGCAGTCACGGGAGGGCCTCCTACGAGCAGTACTTC.

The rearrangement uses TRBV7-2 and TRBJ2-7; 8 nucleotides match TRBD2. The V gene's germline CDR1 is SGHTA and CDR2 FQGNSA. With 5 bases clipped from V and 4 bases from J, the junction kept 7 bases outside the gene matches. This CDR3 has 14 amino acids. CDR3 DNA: TGTGCCAGCAGCCCTTACGGGAGGGGGTACGAGCAGTACTTC. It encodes CASSPYGRGYEQYF.

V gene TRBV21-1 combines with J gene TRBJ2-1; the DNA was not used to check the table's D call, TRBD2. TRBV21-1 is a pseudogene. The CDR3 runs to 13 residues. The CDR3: CASSRRGGQEQFF. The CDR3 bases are TGTGCCAGCAGCCGCCGGGGGGGGCAGGAGCAGTTCTTC.

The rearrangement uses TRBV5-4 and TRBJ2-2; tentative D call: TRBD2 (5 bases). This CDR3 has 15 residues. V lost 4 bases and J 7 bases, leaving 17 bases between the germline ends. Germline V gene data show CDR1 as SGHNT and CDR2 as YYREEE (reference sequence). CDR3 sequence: CASSQEDGRVGELFF. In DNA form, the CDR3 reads TGTGCCAGCAGCCAAGAGGACGGGCGGGTCGGGGAGCTGTTTTTT.

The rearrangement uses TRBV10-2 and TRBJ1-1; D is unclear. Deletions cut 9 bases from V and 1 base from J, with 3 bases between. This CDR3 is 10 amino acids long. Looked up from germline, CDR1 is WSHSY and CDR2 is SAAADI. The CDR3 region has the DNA TGCGCCAGAAAGAACACTGAAGCTTTCTTT. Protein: CARKNTEAFF.

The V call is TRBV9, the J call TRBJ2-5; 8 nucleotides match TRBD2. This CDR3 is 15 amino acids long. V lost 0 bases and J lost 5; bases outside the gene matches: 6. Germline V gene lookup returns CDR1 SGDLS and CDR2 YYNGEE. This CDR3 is CASSVDGRARETQYF. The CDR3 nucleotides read TGTGCCAGCAGCGTAGACGGGAGGGCCCGGGAGACCCAGTACTTC.

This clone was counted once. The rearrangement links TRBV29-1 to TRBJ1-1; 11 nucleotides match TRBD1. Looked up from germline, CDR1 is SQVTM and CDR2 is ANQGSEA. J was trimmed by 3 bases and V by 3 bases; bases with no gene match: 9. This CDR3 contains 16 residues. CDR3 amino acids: CSVDIRDRGYHTEAFF. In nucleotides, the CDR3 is TGCAGCGTTGATATCCGGGACAGGGGGTACCACACTGAAGCTTTCTTT.

CDR3 loop: CASNKRQVGGELFF. CDR3 sequence (DNA): TGTGCCAGCAACAAAAGACAGGTCGGCGGGGAGCTGTTTTTT. V is TRBV7-8 and J is TRBJ2-2; possibly TRBD1 for D (6 bases). From germline, CDR1 is SGHVS and CDR2 FQNEAQ. This CDR3 comprises 14 residues. V gave up 7 bases and J gave up 7 bases, with 16 bases separating them.

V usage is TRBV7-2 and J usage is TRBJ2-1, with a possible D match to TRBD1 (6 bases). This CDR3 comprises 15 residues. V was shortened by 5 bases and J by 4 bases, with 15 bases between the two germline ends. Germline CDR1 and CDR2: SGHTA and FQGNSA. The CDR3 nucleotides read TGTGCCAGCAGCCGTACGGACAGCAGTTACAATGAGCAGTTCTTC. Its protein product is CASSRTDSSYNEQFF. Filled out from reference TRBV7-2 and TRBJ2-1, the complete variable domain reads GAGVSQSPSNKVTEKGKDVELRCDPISGHTALYWYRQSLGQGLEFLIYFQGNSAPDKSGLPSDRFSAERTGGSVSTLTIQRTQQEDSAVYLCASSRTDSSYNEQFFGPGTRLTVL.

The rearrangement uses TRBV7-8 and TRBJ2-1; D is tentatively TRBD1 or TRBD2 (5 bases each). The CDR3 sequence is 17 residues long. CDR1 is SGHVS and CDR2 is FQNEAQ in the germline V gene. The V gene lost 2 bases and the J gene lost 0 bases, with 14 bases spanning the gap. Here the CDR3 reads CASSLRLMGVSYNEQFF. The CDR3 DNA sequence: TGTGCCAGCAGCTTAAGGTTGATGGGGGTCTCCTACAATGAGCAGTTCTTC.

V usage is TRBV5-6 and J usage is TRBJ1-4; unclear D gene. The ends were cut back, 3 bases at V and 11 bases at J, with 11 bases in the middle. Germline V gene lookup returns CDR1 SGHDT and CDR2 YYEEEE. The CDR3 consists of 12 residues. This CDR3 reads CASSWTDKKLFF. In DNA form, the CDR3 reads TGTGCCAGCAGCTGGACGGATAAGAAACTGTTTTTT.

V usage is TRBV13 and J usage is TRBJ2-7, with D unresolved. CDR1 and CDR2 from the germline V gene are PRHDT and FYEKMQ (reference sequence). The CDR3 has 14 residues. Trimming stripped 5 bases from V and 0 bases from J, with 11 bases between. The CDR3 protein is CASSPSSGSYEQYF. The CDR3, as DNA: TGTGCCAGCAGCCCCTCTTCGGGCTCCTACGAGCAGTACTTC. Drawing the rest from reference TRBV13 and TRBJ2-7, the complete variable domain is AAGVIQSPRHLIKEKRETATLKCYPIPRHDTVYWYQQGPGQDPQFLISFYEKMQSDKGSIPDRFSAQQFSDYHSELNMSSLELGDSALYFCASSPSSGSYEQYFGPGTRLTVT.

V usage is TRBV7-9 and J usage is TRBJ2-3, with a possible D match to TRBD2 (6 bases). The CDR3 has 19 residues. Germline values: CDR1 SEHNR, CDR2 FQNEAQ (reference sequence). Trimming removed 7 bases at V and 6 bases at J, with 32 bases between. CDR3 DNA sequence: TGTGCCAGCACTCAAGAAGTAGGGCGGGACGTCCCTCTTGAGGATACGCAGTATTTT. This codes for CASTQEVGRDVPLEDTQYF.

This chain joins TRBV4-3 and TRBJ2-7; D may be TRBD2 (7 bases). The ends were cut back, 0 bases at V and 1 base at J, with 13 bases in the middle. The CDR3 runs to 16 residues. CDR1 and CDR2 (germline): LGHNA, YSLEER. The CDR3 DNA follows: TGCGCCAGCAGCCAAGATGAGGGAGGGGGGTCCTACGAGCAGTACTTC. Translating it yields CASSQDEGGGSYEQYF.

CDR3 loop: CASSLGIQGTEAFF. The DNA for the CDR3 is TGTGCCAGCAGCCTCGGGATTCAGGGAACTGAAGCTTTCTTT. The V and J genes are TRBV5-5 and TRBJ1-1; the D gene is possibly TRBD1 (5 bases). The CDR3 has 14 residues. With 4 bases removed from V and 5 bases from J, the gap between germline ends came to 15 bases. CDR1 SGHKS and CDR2 YYEKEE come from the germline V gene (reference sequence).

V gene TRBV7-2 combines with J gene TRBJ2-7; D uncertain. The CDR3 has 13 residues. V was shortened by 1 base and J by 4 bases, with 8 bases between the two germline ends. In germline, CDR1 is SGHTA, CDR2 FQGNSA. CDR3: CASSLGPLYEQYF. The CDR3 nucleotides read TGTGCCAGCAGCTTAGGGCCCCTGTACGAGCAGTACTTC.

The CDR3, as DNA: TGCGCCAGCAGCCAAGACCAGGGAGGGAACACTGAAGCTTTCTTT. Translation gives CASSQDQGGNTEAFF. V and J are TRBV4-1 and TRBJ1-1; TRBD1 is a possible D gene (5 bases). This CDR3 is 15 amino acids long. With 0 bases removed from V and 1 base from J, the gap between germline ends came to 9 bases. The germline gives CDR1 MGHRA, CDR2 YSYEKL.